This is a list of T cell receptor beta chains from one sample in a study of early T cells in non-severe SARS-CoV-2 infection. MiXCR was run by TCRdb on the 5' RACE reads, yielding one entry per CDR3 protein. The sample records tens of thousands of distinct CDR3 sequences, 4% to 5.5% being singletons. The sample was whole blood. These receptors all come from an adult who was a healthcare worker with PCR-confirmed SARS-CoV-2 infection or an uninfected control (not recorded which). Both conserved end residues are part of each CDR3. The D gene is left open where the match is weak. Expanded clones get a size class; other rows say once, few or many, or leave the size out.

j_gene,abundance,v_gene,d_gene,CDR3aa,CDR3nt
TRBJ2-5,-,TRBV2,-,CASSEEEGRETQYF,TGTGCCAGCAGTGAAGAGGAGGGCCGAGAGACCCAGTACTTC
TRBJ2-7,few,TRBV5-4,TRBD2,CASTATSGRAGEQYF,TGTGCCAGCACCGCCACTAGCGGGAGGGCCGGGGAGCAGTACTTC
TRBJ2-2,many,TRBV6-5,-,CASSPVRNTGELFF,TGTGCCAGCAGTCCGGTCCGGAACACCGGGGAGCTGTTTTTT
TRBJ1-4,-,TRBV2,-,CASSEDPPGEKLFF,TGTGCCAGCAGTGAAGACCCTCCTGGTGAAAAACTGTTTTTT
TRBJ2-1,-,TRBV24-1,-,CATSGDQGRGLLREQFF,TGTGCCACCAGTGGGGACCAGGGGAGAGGTTTGTTGAGGGAGCAGTTCTTC
TRBJ2-1,few,TRBV25-1,-,CASSEQGNEQFF,TGTGCCAGCAGTGAGCAGGGCAATGAGCAGTTCTTC
TRBJ1-3,many,TRBV6-6,-,CASSYSDKGKAGNTIYF,TGTGCCAGCAGTTACTCGGATAAGGGCAAGGCTGGAAACACCATATATTTT
TRBJ2-1,many,TRBV6-6,-,CASSYADSGAENEQFF,TGTGCCAGCAGTTACGCGGACTCGGGAGCAGAGAATGAGCAGTTCTTC
TRBJ1-2,many,TRBV5-1,-,CASSLEETVYGYTF,TGCGCCAGCAGCTTGGAAGAGACGGTCTATGGCTACACCTTC
TRBJ2-3,many,TRBV28,TRBD2,CASSSPLAGNTDTQYF,TGTGCCAGCAGTTCCCCACTAGCGGGAAACACAGATACGCAGTATTTT
TRBJ1-3,many,TRBV10-3,TRBD1,CAIREGATGNTIYF,TGTGCCATCCGCGAGGGGGCAACTGGAAACACCATATATTTT
TRBJ2-1,-,TRBV5-1,-,CASSFLRPVFRGRKYNEQFF,TGCGCCAGCAGCTTTCTTCGGCCCGTCTTCAGGGGAAGAAAGTACAATGAGCAGTTCTTC
TRBJ2-3,many,TRBV7-9,TRBD1,CASSPPGQRTDTQYF,TGTGCCAGCAGCCCTCCGGGACAGCGCACAGATACGCAGTATTTT
TRBJ2-3,-,TRBV29-1,-,CSWRALGGTDTQYF,TGCAGTTGGCGAGCTCTAGGAGGCACAGATACGCAGTATTTT
TRBJ2-3,many,TRBV24-1,TRBD1,CATSEPGQGVTDTQYF,TGTGCCACCAGTGAGCCCGGACAGGGGGTCACAGATACGCAGTATTTT
TRBJ2-4,few,TRBV18,TRBD2,CASSQRGTSGGKNIQYF,TGTGCCAGCTCACAGAGAGGGACTAGCGGGGGGAAAAACATTCAGTACTTC
TRBJ2-7,many,TRBV30,-,CAWSVLGREQYF,TGTGCCTGGAGTGTACTGGGGCGCGAGCAGTACTTC
TRBJ1-1,many,TRBV6-5,-,CASSYSQGIGEAFF,TGTGCCAGCAGTTACTCGCAGGGTATAGGTGAAGCTTTCTTT
TRBJ1-3,many,TRBV18,-,CASSLDRTGNTIYF,TGTGCCAGCTCACTGGACAGAACTGGAAACACCATATATTTT
TRBJ1-4,-,TRBV5-1,TRBD1,CASSLPTGFNEKLFF,TGCGCCAGCAGCCTACCGACAGGGTTTAATGAAAAACTGTTTTTT
TRBJ2-3,many,TRBV11-2,-,CASSSLDPEHTQYF,TGTGCCAGCAGTTCACTAGATCCCGAACATACGCAGTATTTT
TRBJ2-2,many,TRBV28,-,CASMLNTGELFF,TGTGCCAGCATGCTGAACACCGGGGAGCTGTTTTTT
TRBJ2-2,-,TRBV9,-,CASSIGTGELFF,TGTGCCAGCAGCATCGGAACCGGGGAGCTGTTTTTT
TRBJ2-5,few,TRBV20-1,-,CSARDSSYPQETQYF,TGCAGTGCTAGAGATTCGTCCTATCCTCAAGAGACCCAGTACTTC
TRBJ2-7,-,TRBV28,TRBD2,CASSFSVGRTSYEQYF,TGTGCCAGCAGTTTTTCGGTCGGGAGGACCTCCTACGAGCAGTACTTC
TRBJ2-1,few,TRBV6-2/TRBV6-3,-,CASSLPSAPNNEQFF,TGTGCCAGCAGCCTTCCCTCTGCCCCCAACAATGAGCAGTTCTTC
TRBJ2-2,-,TRBV19,-,CASSIGAGGSGELFF,TGTGCCAGTAGTATTGGGGCAGGAGGGTCCGGGGAGCTGTTTTTT
TRBJ1-5,-,TRBV6-2/TRBV6-3,TRBD1,CASSYSQGAGYSNQPQHF,TGTGCCAGCAGTTACTCTCAGGGGGCAGGCTATAGCAATCAGCCCCAGCATTTT
TRBJ1-1,many,TRBV30,-,CAWSVVGSTEAFF,TGTGCCTGGAGTGTAGTGGGGAGCACTGAAGCTTTCTTT
TRBJ2-6,many,TRBV5-1,TRBD1,CASSTGQGTGANVLTF,TGCGCCAGCAGCACCGGACAGGGCACTGGGGCCAACGTCCTGACTTTC